These T cell receptor beta chains were read from a single sample in a study of T cells after yellow fever vaccination. From the 5' RACE reads, TCRdb called clonotypes with MiXCR, one entry per CDR3 protein. The sample lists hundreds of thousands of distinct CDR3 sequences, approximately 13% occurring once. The sample in question was PBMCs, obtained on the day of the yellow fever booster vaccination. Source of these receptors: a man aged 25 to 40 who received the YFV17D yellow fever vaccine. CDR3s include the opening cysteine and the closing phenylalanine or tryptophan. Fields, in order: CDR3 DNA, CDR3 protein, CDR3 length, clone size, V gene, J gene, D gene. A D gene is named only where the DNA matches it firmly. Size tells how often a clone was seen (once, few, many) or the class of an expanded clone, and some rows leave it out.

DNA: TGCAGTGCTAGAGAATTCCGACTAGCGGGAGCCCCAGATACGCAGTATTTT
CDR3: CSAREFRLAGAPDTQYF
length: 17
size: few
V: TRBV20-1
J: TRBJ2-3
D: TRBD2

DNA: TGTGCCAGCAGTCCACCGAGCCTCTGGGAAACCTCTGGGGCCAACGTCCTGACTTTC
CDR3: CASSPPSLWETSGANVLTF
length: 19
size: few
V: TRBV27
J: TRBJ2-6
D: -

DNA: TGTGCCAGCATTCCGTCGCTAGCGGGGAACAATGAGCAGTTCTTC
CDR3: CASIPSLAGNNEQFF
length: 15
size: few
V: TRBV12-3/TRBV12-4
J: TRBJ2-1
D: TRBD2

DNA: TGCAGTGCTAGAACTACTAGCGGCAGCAGCTCCTACAATGAGCAGTTCTTC
CDR3: CSARTTSGSSSYNEQFF
length: 17
size: few
V: TRBV20-1
J: TRBJ2-1
D: TRBD2

DNA: TGTGCCAGCAGGGGGAACTCCTACAATGAGCAGTTCTTC
CDR3: CASRGNSYNEQFF
length: 13
size: few
V: TRBV6-1
J: TRBJ2-1
D: -

DNA: TGTGCCACCAGTGATGGGGCTTTTGGGAACATTCAGTACTTC
CDR3: CATSDGAFGNIQYF
length: 14
size: few
V: TRBV24-1
J: TRBJ2-4
D: -

DNA: TGTGCCAACTCGACAGGTTCTCCCTACGAGCAGTACTTC
CDR3: CANSTGSPYEQYF
length: 13
size: few
V: TRBV27
J: TRBJ2-7
D: -

DNA: TGTGCCAGCAGCTCTCGCGGGTCCGGGACTAGCGGGAGGGTCACCGGGGAGCTGTTTTTT
CDR3: CASSSRGSGTSGRVTGELFF
length: 20
size: few
V: TRBV3-1
J: TRBJ2-2
D: TRBD2

DNA: TGTGCCAGCGTCCCCCACACGGGGGGCTATGAGCAGTTCTTC
CDR3: CASVPHTGGYEQFF
length: 14
size: few
V: TRBV7-2
J: TRBJ2-1
D: -

DNA: TGCAGTGCTAGGGACCGACCGGGACAGGCTTCCTTTGCTGGGGCCAACGTCCTGACTTTC
CDR3: CSARDRPGQASFAGANVLTF
length: 20
size: -
V: TRBV20-1
J: TRBJ2-6
D: TRBD1

DNA: TGTGCCAGTGGAGGAGGACAGGGCGGCAATCAGCCCCAGCATTTT
CDR3: CASGGGQGGNQPQHF
length: 15
size: -
V: TRBV6-1
J: TRBJ1-5
D: TRBD1

DNA: TGTGCCAGCTCCGAAATACAGGGGAACACCATATATTTT
CDR3: CASSEIQGNTIYF
length: 13
size: -
V: TRBV18
J: TRBJ1-3
D: TRBD1

DNA: TGCAGTGCCCCAGGGGGATCTAGCAATCAGCCCCAGCATTTT
CDR3: CSAPGGSSNQPQHF
length: 14
size: -
V: TRBV20-1
J: TRBJ1-5
D: TRBD1

DNA: TGTGCCAGCAGTTTTTTGGGACAGGGTGATTACGAGCAGTACTTC
CDR3: CASSFLGQGDYEQYF
length: 15
size: few
V: TRBV27
J: TRBJ2-7
D: TRBD1

DNA: TGCGCCTCAACAGGTGGGGAGAGTCATAGAGAGACCCAGTACTTC
CDR3: CASTGGESHRETQYF
length: 15
size: -
V: TRBV5-1
J: TRBJ2-5
D: -

DNA: TGCGCCAGCAGCCCGGGACTAGCGGGAGGAGAGACCCAGTACTTC
CDR3: CASSPGLAGGETQYF
length: 15
size: few
V: TRBV5-1
J: TRBJ2-5
D: TRBD2

DNA: TGTGCCAGCAGCCAAGGTGGAGGGGGCTTAAGGAAACAGTACTTC
CDR3: CASSQGGGGLRKQYF
length: 15
size: few
V: TRBV3-1
J: TRBJ2-7
D: -